Below, 2 T cell receptor beta chains from the same sample are listed, as sequenced in a study of T cells in Graves' hyperthyroidism and ophthalmopathy. TCR beta CDR3 regions were amplified from RNA. Carried out on the TCR CDR3, a first-round RT-PCR used the HTBI primer set. TCRdb recomputed calls from the multiplex PCR reads with MiXCR, one row per CDR3 protein. The data hold around 700,000 distinct CDR3 sequences, with roughly 32% observed a single time. The sequencing input was blood. The receptors stem from a woman between 35 and 50 years old with Graves' hyperthyroidism.

The rearrangement links TRBV2 to TRBJ2-7; D is ambiguous. This CDR3 region has 15 residues. V lost 7 bases and J lost 6, with 22 bases in between. Germline values: CDR1 SNHLY, CDR2 FYNNEI. The CDR3 bases are TGTGCCAGCACCGGAACTTTTCTGGGTCTGGGCGAGCAGTACTTC. Its protein is CASTGTFLGLGEQYF.

This clonotype was recorded at least ten times. J is TRBJ2-5 and V is TRBV6-5, with D perhaps matching TRBD1 (6 bases). Germline V gives CDR1 MNHEY, CDR2 SVGAGI. This CDR3 is built from 13 residues. Trimming shortened V by 7 bases and J by 5 bases, and 14 bases separated the two germline ends. This CDR3 is CASTLQGSETQYF. The CDR3 DNA reads as TGTGCCAGCACCTTACAGGGCTCCGAGACCCAGTACTTC.